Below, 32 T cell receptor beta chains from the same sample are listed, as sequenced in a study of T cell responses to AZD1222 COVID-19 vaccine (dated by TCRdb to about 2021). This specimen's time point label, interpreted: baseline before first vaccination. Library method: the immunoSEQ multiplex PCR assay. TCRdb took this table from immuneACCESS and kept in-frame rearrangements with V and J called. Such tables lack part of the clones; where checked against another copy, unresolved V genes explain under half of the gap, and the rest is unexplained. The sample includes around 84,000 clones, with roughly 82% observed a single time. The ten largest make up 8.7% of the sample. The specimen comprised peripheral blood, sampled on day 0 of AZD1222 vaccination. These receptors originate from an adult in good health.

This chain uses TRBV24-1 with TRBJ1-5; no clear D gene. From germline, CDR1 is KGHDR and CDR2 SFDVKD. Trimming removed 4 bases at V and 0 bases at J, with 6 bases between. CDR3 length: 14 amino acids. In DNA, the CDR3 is TGTGCCACCAGTGACGGATATAGCAATCAGCCCCAGCATTTT. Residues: CATSDGYSNQPQHF.

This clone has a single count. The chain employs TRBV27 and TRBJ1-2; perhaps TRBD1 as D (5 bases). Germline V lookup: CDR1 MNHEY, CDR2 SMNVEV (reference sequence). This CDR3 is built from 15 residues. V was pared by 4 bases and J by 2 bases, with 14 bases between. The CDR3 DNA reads TGTGCCAGCAGTTCACTTTCCAGGGCCAACTATGGCTACACCTTC. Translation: CASSSLSRANYGYTF.

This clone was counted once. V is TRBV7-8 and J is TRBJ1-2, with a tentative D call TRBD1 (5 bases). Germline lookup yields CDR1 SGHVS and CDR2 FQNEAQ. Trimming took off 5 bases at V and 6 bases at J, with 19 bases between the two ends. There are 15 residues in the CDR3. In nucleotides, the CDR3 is TGTGCCAGCAGCCCCCTCGGCAGGGACGGGCATGGCTACACCTTC. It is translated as CASSPLGRDGHGYTF.

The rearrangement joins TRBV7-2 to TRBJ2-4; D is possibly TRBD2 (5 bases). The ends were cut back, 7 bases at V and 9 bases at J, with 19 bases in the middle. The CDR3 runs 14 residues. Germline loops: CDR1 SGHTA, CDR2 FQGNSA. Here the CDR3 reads CASKGSYGIGIQYF. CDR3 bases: TGTGCCAGCAAGGGTAGTTACGGGATCGGCATTCAGTACTTC.

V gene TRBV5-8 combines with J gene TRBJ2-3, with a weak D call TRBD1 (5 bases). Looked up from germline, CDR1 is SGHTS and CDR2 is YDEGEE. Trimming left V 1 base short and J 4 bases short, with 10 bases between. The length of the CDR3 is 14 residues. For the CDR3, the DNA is TGTGCCAGCAGCTTGAAAGGGGCAGCAGATACGCAGTATTTT. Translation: CASSLKGAADTQYF.

CDR3: CASSLRQGREQYF. CDR3 nucleotide sequence: TGTGCCAGCAGCTTAAGACAGGGGAGGGAGCAGTACTTC. The chain has TRBV7-9 and TRBJ2-7; TRBD1 aligns across 8 bases. CDR3 length: 13 residues. Germline V gene lookup returns CDR1 SEHNR and CDR2 FQNEAQ (reference sequence). Trimming at V came to 2 bases and at J to 7 bases, leaving 4 bases not matched to a gene.

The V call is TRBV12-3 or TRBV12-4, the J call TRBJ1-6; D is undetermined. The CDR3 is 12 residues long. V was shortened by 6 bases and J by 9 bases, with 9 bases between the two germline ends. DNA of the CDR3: TGTGCCAGCAGGGTGGTCGGTTCACCCCTCCACTTT. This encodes CASRVVGSPLHF.

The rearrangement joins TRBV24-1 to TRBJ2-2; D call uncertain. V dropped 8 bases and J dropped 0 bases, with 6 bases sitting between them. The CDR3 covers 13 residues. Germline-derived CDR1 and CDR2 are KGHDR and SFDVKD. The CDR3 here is CATTAPNTGELFF. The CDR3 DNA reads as TGTGCCACCACCGCTCCGAACACCGGGGAGCTGTTTTTT.

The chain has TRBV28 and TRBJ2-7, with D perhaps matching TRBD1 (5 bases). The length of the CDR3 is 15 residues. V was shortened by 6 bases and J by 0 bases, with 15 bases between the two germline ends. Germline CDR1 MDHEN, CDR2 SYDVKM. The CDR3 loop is CASRQTGRLSYEQYF. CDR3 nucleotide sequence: TGTGCCAGCAGACAAACAGGTCGGCTCTCCTACGAGCAGTACTTC.

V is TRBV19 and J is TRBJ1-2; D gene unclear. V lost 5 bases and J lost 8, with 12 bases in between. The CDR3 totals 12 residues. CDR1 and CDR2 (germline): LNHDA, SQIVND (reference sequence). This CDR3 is CASSPSFRGYTF. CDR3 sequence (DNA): TGTGCCAGTAGTCCCTCCTTCCGGGGCTACACCTTC.

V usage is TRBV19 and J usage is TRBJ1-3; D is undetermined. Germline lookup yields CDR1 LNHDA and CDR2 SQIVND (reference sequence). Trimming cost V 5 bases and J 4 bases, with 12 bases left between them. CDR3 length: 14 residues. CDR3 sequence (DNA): TGTGCCAGTAGTTTGGCCGGTTCGGGAAACACCATATATTTT. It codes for CASSLAGSGNTIYF.

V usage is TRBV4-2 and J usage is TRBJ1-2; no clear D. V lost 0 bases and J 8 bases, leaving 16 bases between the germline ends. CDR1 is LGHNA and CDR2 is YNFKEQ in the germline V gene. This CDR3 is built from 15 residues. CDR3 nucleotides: TGTGCCAGCAGCCAAGATCAGACCGCCGGGAGAGGCTACACCTTC. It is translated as CASSQDQTAGRGYTF.

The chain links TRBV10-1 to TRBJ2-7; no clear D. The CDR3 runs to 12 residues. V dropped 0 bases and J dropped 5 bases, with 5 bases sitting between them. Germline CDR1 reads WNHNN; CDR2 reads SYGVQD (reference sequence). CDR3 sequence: CASSESVNEQYF. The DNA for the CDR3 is TGCGCCAGCAGTGAGTCGGTGAACGAGCAGTACTTC.

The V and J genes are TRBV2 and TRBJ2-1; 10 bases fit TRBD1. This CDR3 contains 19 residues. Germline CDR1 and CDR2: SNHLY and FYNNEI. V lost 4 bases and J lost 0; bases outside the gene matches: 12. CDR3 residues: CASSGRGTGASTSYNEQFF. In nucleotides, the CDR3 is TGTGCCAGCAGTGGAAGGGGGACAGGGGCTTCAACCTCCTACAATGAGCAGTTCTTC.

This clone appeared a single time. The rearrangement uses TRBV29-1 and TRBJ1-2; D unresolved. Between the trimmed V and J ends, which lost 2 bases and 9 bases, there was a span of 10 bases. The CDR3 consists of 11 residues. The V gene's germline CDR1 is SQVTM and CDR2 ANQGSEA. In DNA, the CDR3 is TGCAGCGTTGAAAGATCAACCCGCTACACCTTC. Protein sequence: CSVERSTRYTF.

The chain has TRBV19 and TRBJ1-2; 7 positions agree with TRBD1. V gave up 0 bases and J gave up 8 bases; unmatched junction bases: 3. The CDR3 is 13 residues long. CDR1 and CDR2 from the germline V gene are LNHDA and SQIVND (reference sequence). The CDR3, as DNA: TGTGCCAGTAGTATAGACGCAGGGGGAGGCTACACCTTC. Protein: CASSIDAGGGYTF. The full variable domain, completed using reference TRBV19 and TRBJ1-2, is DGGITQSPKYLFRKEGQNVTLSCEQNLNHDAMYWYRQDPGQGLRLIYYSQIVNDFQKGDIAEGYSVSREKKESFPLTVTSAQKNPTAFYLCASSIDAGGGYTFGSGTRLTVV.

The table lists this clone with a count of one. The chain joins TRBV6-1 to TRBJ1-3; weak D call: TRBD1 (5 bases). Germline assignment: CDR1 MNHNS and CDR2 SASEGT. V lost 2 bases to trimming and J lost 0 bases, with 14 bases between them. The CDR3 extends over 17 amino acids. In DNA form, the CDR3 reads TGTGCCAGCAGTGAAAATCTGGGACTAACCTCTGGAAACACCATATATTTT. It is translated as CASSENLGLTSGNTIYF.

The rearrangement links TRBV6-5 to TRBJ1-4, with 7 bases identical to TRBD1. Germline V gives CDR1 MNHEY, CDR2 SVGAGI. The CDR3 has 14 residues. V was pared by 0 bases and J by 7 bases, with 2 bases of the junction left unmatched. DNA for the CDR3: TGTGCCAGCAGTTACTCCAGGGGGGGTGAAAAACTGTTTTTT. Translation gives CASSYSRGGEKLFF.

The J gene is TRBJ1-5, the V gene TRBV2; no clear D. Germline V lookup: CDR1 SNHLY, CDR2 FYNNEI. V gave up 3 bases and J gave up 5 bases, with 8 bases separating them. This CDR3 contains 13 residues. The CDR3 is CASSDRGDQPQHF. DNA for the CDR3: TGTGCCAGCAGTGATCGTGGGGATCAGCCCCAGCATTTT.

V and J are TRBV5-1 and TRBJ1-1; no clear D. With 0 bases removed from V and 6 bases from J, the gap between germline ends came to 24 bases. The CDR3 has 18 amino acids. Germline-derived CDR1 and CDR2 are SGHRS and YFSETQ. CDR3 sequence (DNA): TGCGCCAGCAGCTTGGACCCAGGACCTGGTCTCTTCTTGGCTGAAGCTTTCTTT. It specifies CASSLDPGPGLFLAEAFF.

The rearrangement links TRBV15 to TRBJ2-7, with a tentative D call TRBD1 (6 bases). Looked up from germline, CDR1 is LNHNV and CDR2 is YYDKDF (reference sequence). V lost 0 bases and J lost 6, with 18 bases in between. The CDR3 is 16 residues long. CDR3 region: CATSRDKGVRGGEQYF. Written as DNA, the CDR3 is TGTGCCACCAGCAGAGATAAAGGGGTCAGGGGCGGCGAGCAGTACTTC.

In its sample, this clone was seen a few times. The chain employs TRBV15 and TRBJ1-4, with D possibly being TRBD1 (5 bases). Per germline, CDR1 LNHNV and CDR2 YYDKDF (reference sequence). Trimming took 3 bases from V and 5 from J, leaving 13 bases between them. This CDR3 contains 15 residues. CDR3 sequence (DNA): TGTGCCACCAGCAGTGCGTGGGGGGGGAATGAAAAACTGTTTTTT. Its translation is CATSSAWGGNEKLFF.

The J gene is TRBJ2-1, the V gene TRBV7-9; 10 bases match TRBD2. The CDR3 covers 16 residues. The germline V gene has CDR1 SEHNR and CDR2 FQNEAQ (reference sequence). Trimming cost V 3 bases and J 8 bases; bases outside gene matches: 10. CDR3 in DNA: TGTGCCAGCAGCTTGCAAGCGGGGGGGCATGGGTATGAGCAGTTCTTC. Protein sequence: CASSLQAGGHGYEQFF.

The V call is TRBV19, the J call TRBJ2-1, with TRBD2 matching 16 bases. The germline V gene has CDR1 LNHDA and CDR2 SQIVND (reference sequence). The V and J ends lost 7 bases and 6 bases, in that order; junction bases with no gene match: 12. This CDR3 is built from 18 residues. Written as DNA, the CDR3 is TGTGCCAGTACCATAGGGACTAGCGGGGGGGCGGGACCCAATGAGCAGTTCTTC. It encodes CASTIGTSGGAGPNEQFF.

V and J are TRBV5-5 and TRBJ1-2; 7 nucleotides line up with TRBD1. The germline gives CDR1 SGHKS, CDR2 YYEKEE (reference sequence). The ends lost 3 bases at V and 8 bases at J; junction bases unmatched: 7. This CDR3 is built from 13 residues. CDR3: CASSSTGLGGYTF. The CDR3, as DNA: TGTGCCAGCAGCTCGACAGGGTTAGGGGGCTACACCTTC.

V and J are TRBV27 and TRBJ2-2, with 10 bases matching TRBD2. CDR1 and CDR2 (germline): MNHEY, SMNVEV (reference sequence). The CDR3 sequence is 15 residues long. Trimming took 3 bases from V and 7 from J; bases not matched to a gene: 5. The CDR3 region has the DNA TGTGCCAGCAGTTTCCTAGCGGGAGCGGGCGGGGAGCTGTTTTTT. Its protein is CASSFLAGAGGELFF.

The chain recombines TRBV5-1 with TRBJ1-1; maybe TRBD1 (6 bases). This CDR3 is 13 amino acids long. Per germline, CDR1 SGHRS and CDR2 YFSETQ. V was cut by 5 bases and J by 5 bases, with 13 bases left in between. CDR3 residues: CASRTQGRTEAFF. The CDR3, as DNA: TGCGCCAGCAGAACCCAGGGGCGGACTGAAGCTTTCTTT.

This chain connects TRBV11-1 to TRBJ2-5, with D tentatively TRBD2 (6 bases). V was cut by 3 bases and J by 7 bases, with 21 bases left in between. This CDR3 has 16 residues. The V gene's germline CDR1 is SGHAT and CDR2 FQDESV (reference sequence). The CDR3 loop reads CASSLGGLGALGTQYF. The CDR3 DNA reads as TGTGCCAGCAGCTTGGGGGGACTGGGTGCCCTAGGGACCCAGTACTTC.

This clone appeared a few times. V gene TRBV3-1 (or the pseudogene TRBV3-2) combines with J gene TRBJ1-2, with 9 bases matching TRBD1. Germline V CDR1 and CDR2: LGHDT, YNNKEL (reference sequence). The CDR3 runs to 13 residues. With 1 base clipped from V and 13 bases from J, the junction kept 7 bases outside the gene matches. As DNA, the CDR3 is TGTGCCAGCAGCCAAGGGACAGGGGAGTTTTGCACCTTC. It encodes CASSQGTGEFCTF.

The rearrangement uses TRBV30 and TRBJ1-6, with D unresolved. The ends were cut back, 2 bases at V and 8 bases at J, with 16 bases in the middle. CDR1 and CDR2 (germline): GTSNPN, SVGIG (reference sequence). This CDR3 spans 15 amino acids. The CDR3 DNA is TGTGCCTGGAGTTTCGGTCTGGATCAGGATTCACCCCTCCACTTT. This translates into CAWSFGLDQDSPLHF.

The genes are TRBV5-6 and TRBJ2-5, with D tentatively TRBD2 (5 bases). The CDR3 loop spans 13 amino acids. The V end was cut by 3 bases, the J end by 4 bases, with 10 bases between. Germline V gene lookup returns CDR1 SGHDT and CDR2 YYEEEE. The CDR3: CASSWDRGETQYF. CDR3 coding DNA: TGTGCCAGCAGCTGGGATCGGGGAGAGACCCAGTACTTC.

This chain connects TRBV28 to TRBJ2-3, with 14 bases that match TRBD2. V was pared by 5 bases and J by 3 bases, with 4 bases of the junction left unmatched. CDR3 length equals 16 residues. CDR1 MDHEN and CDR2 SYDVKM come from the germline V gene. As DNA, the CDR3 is TGTGCCAGCAGTGGGACTAGCGGGAGTCGGACAGATACGCAGTATTTT. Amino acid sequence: CASSGTSGSRTDTQYF.